This T cell receptor beta chain came from a study of blood T cell repertoires in COVID-19. Study summary: The United States, Italy and Spain supplied acute and convalescent COVID-19 samples. T cells, B-cell-depleted T cells, or PBMCs supplied cDNA or gDNA.

Assay: immunoSEQ multiplex PCR; the TCRdb copy retains only in-frame clones and omits some. Of approximately 150,000 clones listed, roughly 85% were seen once; the top ten hold 2.5% to 4%. Material for sequencing was peripheral blood. The receptor comes from a man aged 65-85 years with acute or convalescent COVID-19.

The CDR3 spells CASSQDRTGGIYNEQFF. For the CDR3, the DNA is TGTGCCAGCAGCCAAGATCGGACAGGGGGGATATACAATGAGCAGTTCTTC. The gene calls are TRBV3-1 (or the pseudogene TRBV3-2) and TRBJ2-1; 10 positions agree with TRBD1. The CDR3 extends over 17 amino acids. Germline CDR1 and CDR2: LGHDT and YNNKEL (reference sequence). The trim removed 0 bases at V and 4 bases at J, leaving 6 bases unmatched.